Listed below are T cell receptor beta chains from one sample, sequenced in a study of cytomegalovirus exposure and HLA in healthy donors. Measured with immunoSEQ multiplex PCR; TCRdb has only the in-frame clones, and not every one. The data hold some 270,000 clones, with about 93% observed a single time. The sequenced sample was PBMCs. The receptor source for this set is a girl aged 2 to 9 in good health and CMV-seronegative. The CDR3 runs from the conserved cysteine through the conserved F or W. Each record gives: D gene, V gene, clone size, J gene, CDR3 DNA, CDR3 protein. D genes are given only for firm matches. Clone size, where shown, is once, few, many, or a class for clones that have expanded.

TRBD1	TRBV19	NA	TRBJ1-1	TGTGCCAGTAGTGCCGACAGGGTTTTGAACACTGAAGCTTTCTTT	CASSADRVLNTEAFF
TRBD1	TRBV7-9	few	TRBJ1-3	TGTGCCAGCAGCCATCGGGGAGCGGACAGGAATCGGTCTGGAAACACCATATATTTT	CASSHRGADRNRSGNTIYF
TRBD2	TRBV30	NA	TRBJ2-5	TGTGCCTGGAGTGGGGCTAGCGGGAATCCTGAAGAGACCCAGTACTTC	CAWSGASGNPEETQYF
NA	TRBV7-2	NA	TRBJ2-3	TGTGCCAGCAGCGCCAGGGGTAGGAGCACAGATACGCAGTATTTT	CASSARGRSTDTQYF
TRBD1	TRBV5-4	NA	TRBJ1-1	TGTGCCAGCAGCTTGGCGGGACAGGGGGCTGAAGCTTTCTTT	CASSLAGQGAEAFF
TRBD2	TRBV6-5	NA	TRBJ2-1	TGTGCCAGCAGTTACTCGACTAGCGGATACAATGAGCAGTTCTTC	CASSYSTSGYNEQFF
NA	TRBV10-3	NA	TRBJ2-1	TGTGCCATCAGTGACCAGGGGGGCCTAGGGGAGCAGTTCTTC	CAISDQGGLGEQFF
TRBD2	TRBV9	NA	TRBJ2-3	TGTGCCAGCAGCGCTCGCGGGGGGCCGAGCACAGATACGCAGTATTTT	CASSARGGPSTDTQYF
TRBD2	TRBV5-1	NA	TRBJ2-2	TGCGCCAGCATCGAGACTAGCTCCCTAAGCGGGGAGCTGTTTTTT	CASIETSSLSGELFF
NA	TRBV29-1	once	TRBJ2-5	TGCAGCGTTGTGCGGGAGACCCAGTACTTC	CSVVRETQYF
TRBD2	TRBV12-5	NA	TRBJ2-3	TGTGCTAGTGGTTTGGTATCGGCGGGGGGTGTAGATACGCAGTATTTT	CASGLVSAGGVDTQYF
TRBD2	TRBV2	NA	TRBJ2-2	TGTGCCAGCAGTGAATATCCGGGAGGGAACACCGGGGAGCTGTTTTTT	CASSEYPGGNTGELFF
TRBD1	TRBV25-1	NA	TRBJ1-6	TGTGCCAGCAGTGAAAGTTCCGACAGGGCACTTTCACCCCTCCACTTT	CASSESSDRALSPLHF
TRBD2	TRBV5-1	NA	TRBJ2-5	TGCGCCAGCAGCTCGGGACTAGCGGGCCAAGAGACCCAGTACTTC	CASSSGLAGQETQYF
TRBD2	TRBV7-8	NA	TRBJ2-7	TGTGCCAGCAGCTTCGCGACTAGCGGCTACGAGCAGTACTTC	CASSFATSGYEQYF
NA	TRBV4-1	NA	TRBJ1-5	TGCGCCAGCAGCCAAGTGGAGGCAGGGCGGGGAGATAGCAATCAGCCCCAGCATTTT	CASSQVEAGRGDSNQPQHF
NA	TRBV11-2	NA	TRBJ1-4	TGTGCCAGCAGCTTAGGGCAGCGGGCAACTAATGAAAAACTGTTTTTT	CASSLGQRATNEKLFF
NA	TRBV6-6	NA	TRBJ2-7	TGTGCCAGCACACTCGACGGGGGGCATCACGGCGAGCAGTACTTC	CASTLDGGHHGEQYF
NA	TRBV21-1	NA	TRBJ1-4	TGTGCCAGCAGCTCCCACTTAGGACAGACAACTAATGAAAAACTGTTTTTT	CASSSHLGQTTNEKLFF
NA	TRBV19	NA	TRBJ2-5	TGTGCCAGTAGCCCCATCCCATGGGACTTCCGTCAAGAGACCCAGTACTTC	CASSPIPWDFRQETQYF
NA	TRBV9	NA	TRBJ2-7	TGTGCCAGCAGCGTAGAACCTCGAGGGTCTGCCGAGCAGTACTTC	CASSVEPRGSAEQYF
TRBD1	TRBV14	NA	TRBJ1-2	TGTGCCAGCAGCGAAGGACAGGCCAGCCCGATCTATGGCTACACCTTC	CASSEGQASPIYGYTF
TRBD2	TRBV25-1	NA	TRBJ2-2	TGCGCCAGCAGTCCCAGGACTAGCGGGAGGACCGGGGAGCTGTTTTTT	CASSPRTSGRTGELFF
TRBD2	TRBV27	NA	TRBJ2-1	TGTGCCAGCAGTCTCGTTAGCGGGAGGCTCAATGAGCAGTTCTTC	CASSLVSGRLNEQFF
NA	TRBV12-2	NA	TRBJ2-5	TGTGCAAGTCGCTGCAGGGAGACCCAGTACTTC	CASRCRETQYF
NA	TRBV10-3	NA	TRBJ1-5	TGTGCCATCAGTCCTCAGGGGTTCGGCCAGCCCCAGCATTTT	CAISPQGFGQPQHF
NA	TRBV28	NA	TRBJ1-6	TGTGCCAGCAGTTTGGCCAGGAGGGTAAATTCACCCCTCCACTTT	CASSLARRVNSPLHF
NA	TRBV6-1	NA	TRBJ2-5	TGTGCCAGCATTTTTAAGGCGGGGGCCCAAGAGACCCAGTACTTC	CASIFKAGAQETQYF
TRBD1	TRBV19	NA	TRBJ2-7	TGTGCCACCGCACGACAGGGTTCATCCTACGAGCAGTACTTC	CATARQGSSYEQYF
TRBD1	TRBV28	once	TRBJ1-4	TGTGCCAGCAGTAAACCGACAGGGGCTGCTAATGAAAAACTGTTTTTT	CASSKPTGAANEKLFF
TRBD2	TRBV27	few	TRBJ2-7	TGTGCCAGCATGGGGCTAGCGGGGCACGAGCAGTACTTC	CASMGLAGHEQYF
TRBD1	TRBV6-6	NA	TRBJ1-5	TGTGCCAGCAGTTCCCGGACAGGGGATCAGCCCCAGCATTTT	CASSSRTGDQPQHF
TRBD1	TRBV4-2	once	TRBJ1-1	TGTGCCAGCAGCCAAGGACAGGGTGAGGGCACTGAAGCTTTCTTT	CASSQGQGEGTEAFF
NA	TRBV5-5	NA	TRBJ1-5	TGTGCCAGCAGCGGCAGTCAGCCCCAGCATTTT	CASSGSQPQHF
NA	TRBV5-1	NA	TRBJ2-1	TGCGCCAGCAGCCCAGTGACAGAAACCAATGAGCAGTTCTTC	CASSPVTETNEQFF
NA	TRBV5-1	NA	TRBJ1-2	TGCGCCAGCAGCGAACACCAGGGGCAGTATGGCTACACCTTC	CASSEHQGQYGYTF
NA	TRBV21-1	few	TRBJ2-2	TGTGCCAGCAGCCTCCCGGGTACGGACGGGGAGCTGTTTTTT	CASSLPGTDGELFF
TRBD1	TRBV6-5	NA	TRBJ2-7	TGTGCCAGCAGCTCTGACAGGGGGTCCTACGAGCAGTACTTC	CASSSDRGSYEQYF
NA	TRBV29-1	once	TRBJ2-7	TGCAGCGTTGGCAGGGGTGCCTACGAGCAGTACTTC	CSVGRGAYEQYF